The 32 T cell receptor beta chains given below trace back to one sample, sequenced in a study of blood T cell repertoires in COVID-19 (dated by TCRdb to 2020 to 2022). Libraries were prepared through the immunoSEQ multiplex PCR assay. Held by TCRdb, this immuneACCESS table contains in-frame sequences only and omits some clones. Under half of the omission traces to an unresolved V gene where checked; the cause of the rest is unknown. The sample table holds 250,000 to 350,000 clones, of which 75% to 90% were seen once. The ten largest make up roughly 5.9% of the sample. Material: peripheral blood. The source is a woman in her fifties or sixties with COVID-19, enrolled during active disease.

The CDR3 loop is CASVPAGVHSGANVLTF. The CDR3 DNA is TGCGCCAGCGTACCAGCGGGAGTTCACTCTGGGGCCAACGTCCTGACTTTC. The chain joins TRBV5-1 to TRBJ2-6, with 8 bases matching TRBD2. In germline, CDR1 is SGHRS, CDR2 YFSETQ. The V segment lost 7 bases and the J segment 0 bases; nucleotides outside the gene matches: 9. The CDR3 is 17 amino acids.

The gene calls are TRBV4-2 and TRBJ2-1; 12 bases agree with TRBD2. This CDR3 comprises 20 residues. Trimming removed 0 bases from V and 0 bases from J; junction bases left unmatched: 9. Per the germline V gene, CDR1 is LGHNA and CDR2 is YNFKEQ. For the CDR3, the DNA is TGTGCCAGCAGCCAAGATTTATCTGGGACTAGCGGGCGCTCCTACAATGAGCAGTTCTTC. Its protein product is CASSQDLSGTSGRSYNEQFF.

This sequence joins TRBV5-4 and TRBJ2-3, with D perhaps TRBD1 (7 bases). This CDR3 spans 15 amino acids. Germline CDR1 is SGHNT and CDR2 is YYREEE (reference sequence). The ends were cut back, 5 bases at V and 1 base at J, with 14 bases in the middle. The CDR3 DNA is TGTGCCAGCAGAGGAGGGGGCATGGGCACAGATACGCAGTATTTT. Translating it yields CASRGGGMGTDTQYF.

This chain connects TRBV29-1 to TRBJ2-3; the match to TRBD1 covers 7 bases. The CDR3 consists of 13 residues. In germline, CDR1 is SQVTM, CDR2 ANQGSEA. The junction had 5 bases not matched to a gene; V was cut back by 5 bases and J by 3 bases. The CDR3 DNA reads as TGCAGCGTTCCGGGGACAGCAACAGATACGCAGTATTTT. It specifies CSVPGTATDTQYF.

The J gene is TRBJ1-4, the V gene TRBV20-1; a possible D gene is TRBD1 (5 bases). Trimming pared 3 bases from V and 13 bases from J, leaving 24 bases between. The length of the CDR3 is 15 residues. Germline-derived CDR1 and CDR2 are DFQATT and SNEGSKA (reference sequence). Here the CDR3 reads CSASLPGTAGNGLFF. In DNA form, the CDR3 reads TGCAGTGCTAGTCTTCCCGGGACGGCGGGAAATGGACTGTTTTTT.

The chain joins TRBV19 to TRBJ2-5; D might be TRBD2 (6 bases). The CDR3 runs 13 residues. Germline loops: CDR1 LNHDA, CDR2 SQIVND (reference sequence). Deletions cut 5 bases from V and 1 base from J, with 8 bases between. CDR3 loop: CASSVAVQETQYF. The CDR3 DNA sequence: TGTGCCAGTAGTGTAGCGGTCCAAGAGACCCAGTACTTC.

This clone was recorded only once. The rearrangement joins TRBV6-1 to TRBJ2-1, with TRBD2 matching over 12 bases. Germline lookup yields CDR1 MNHNS and CDR2 SASEGT. This CDR3 region has 15 residues. Trimming at V came to 1 base and at J to 8 bases, leaving 3 bases not matched to a gene. The CDR3 DNA follows: TGTGCCAGCAGTGAAGGACTAGCGGGAGCTTATGAGCAGTTCTTC. This sequence encodes CASSEGLAGAYEQFF.

This clone occurred once. J is TRBJ2-5 and V is TRBV29-1, with D maybe TRBD2 (6 bases). Trimming pared 8 bases from V and 3 bases from J, leaving 13 bases between. The CDR3 runs 12 residues. Germline V gene lookup returns CDR1 SQVTM and CDR2 ANQGSEA. CDR3 region: CSLRRGEETQYF. In nucleotides, the CDR3 is TGCAGCCTCCGGCGGGGCGAAGAGACCCAGTACTTC. Variable domain in full (rest from reference TRBV29-1 and TRBJ2-5): SAVISQKPSRDICQRGTSLTIQCQVDSQVTMMFWYRQQPGQSLTLIATANQGSEATYESGFVIDKFPISRPNLTFSTLTVSNMSPEDSSIYLCSLRRGEETQYFGPGTRLLVL.

The J gene is TRBJ2-7, the V gene TRBV27; TRBD2 aligns across 8 bases. The germline V gene encodes CDR1 MNHEY and CDR2 SMNVEV (reference sequence). J lost 0 bases, V lost 5 bases, and 6 bases had no gene match. This CDR3 region has 15 residues. This CDR3 is CASSTGTSFSYEQYF. The DNA for the CDR3 is TGTGCCAGCAGTACCGGGACTAGTTTCTCCTACGAGCAGTACTTC.

There are many counts of this clone. The CDR3 sequence: CASSLGAISYNEQFF. The CDR3 region has the DNA TGTGCCAGCAGCTTAGGAGCGATCTCCTACAATGAGCAGTTCTTC. This chain uses TRBV7-2 with TRBJ2-1; D is unclear. Germline V gene sequence: CDR1 SGHTA, CDR2 FQGNSA. The V gene lost 1 base and the J gene lost 0 bases, with 7 bases spanning the gap. The CDR3 spans 15 residues. The full variable domain, rest sourced from reference TRBV7-2 and TRBJ2-1, is GAGVSQSPSNKVTEKGKDVELRCDPISGHTALYWYRQSLGQGLEFLIYFQGNSAPDKSGLPSDRFSAERTGGSVSTLTIQRTQQEDSAVYLCASSLGAISYNEQFFGPGTRLTVL.

The CDR3 DNA reads TGCAGTGCTACTGACAGGGGTCACTCCTACGAGCAGTACTTC. Residues: CSATDRGHSYEQYF. The chain combines TRBV20-1 with TRBJ2-7, with TRBD1 identical over 8 bases. The CDR3 runs to 14 residues. After removal of 4 bases from V and 0 bases from J, the junction contained 5 bases not matched to a gene. Germline assignment: CDR1 DFQATT and CDR2 SNEGSKA (reference sequence).

This sequence joins TRBV4-1 and TRBJ2-7; no firm D call. V was pared by 4 bases and J by 3 bases, with 13 bases between. The CDR3 covers 14 residues. Germline V gene data show CDR1 as MGHRA and CDR2 as YSYEKL. CDR3 residues: CASSPDRLFYEQYF. The CDR3 DNA reads as TGCGCCAGCAGCCCTGACCGACTTTTCTACGAGCAGTACTTC.

V usage is TRBV6-5 and J usage is TRBJ2-7; 8 nucleotides match TRBD1. The germline gives CDR1 MNHEY, CDR2 SVGAGI. With 2 bases clipped from V and 3 bases from J, the junction kept 9 bases outside the gene matches. The CDR3 contains 16 residues. The DNA of the CDR3 is TGTGCCAGCAGTTACACTGGACAGGGCATAGGCTACGAGCAGTACTTC. Translated, it gives CASSYTGQGIGYEQYF.

The chain couples TRBV4-1 to TRBJ1-1, with 7 bases identical to TRBD1. CDR1 and CDR2 (germline): MGHRA, YSYEKL. The CDR3 contains 15 residues. The junction had 3 bases not matched to a gene; V was cut back by 1 base and J by 1 base. CDR3 residues: CASSQGGTANTEAFF. The CDR3 bases are TGCGCCAGCAGCCAAGGCGGGACAGCGAACACTGAAGCTTTCTTT.

This chain connects TRBV29-1 to TRBJ2-7, with TRBD2 identical over 7 bases. Looked up from germline, CDR1 is SQVTM and CDR2 is ANQGSEA. This CDR3 spans 15 amino acids. With 4 bases clipped from V and 4 bases from J, the junction kept 13 bases outside the gene matches. The CDR3 sequence: CSVVGPLASGYEQYF. CDR3 bases: TGCAGCGTTGTTGGTCCCTTGGCTAGCGGTTACGAGCAGTACTTC.

The J gene is TRBJ1-4, the V gene TRBV7-9; TRBD1 agrees at 7 bases. CDR1 is SEHNR and CDR2 is FQNEAQ in the germline V gene (reference sequence). J lost 4 bases, V lost 3 bases, and 2 bases had no gene match. This CDR3 is built from 14 residues. DNA of the CDR3: TGTGCCAGCAGCTTTACAGGGGATAATGAAAAACTGTTTTTT. Translation: CASSFTGDNEKLFF.

The rearrangement uses TRBV4-1 and TRBJ2-2, with D perhaps matching TRBD1 (6 bases). V shed 11 bases and J shed 4 bases, with 20 bases lying between them. The CDR3 consists of 15 residues. Germline V gives CDR1 MGHRA, CDR2 YSYEKL. The CDR3 bases are TGCGCCTCTGGAGATGTGGGGGCGGGCACCGGGGAGCTGTTTTTT. Amino acids: CASGDVGAGTGELFF.

The gene calls are TRBV28 and TRBJ1-5, with 7 bases that match TRBD1. The CDR3 loop spans 13 amino acids. J lost 6 bases, V lost 6 bases, and 5 bases had no gene match. The germline V gene encodes CDR1 MDHEN and CDR2 SYDVKM. The CDR3, as DNA: TGTGCCAGCAGGCGAGACAGGGTTCAGCCCCAGCATTTT. It codes for CASRRDRVQPQHF.

This clone was observed once. The chain recombines TRBV7-2 with TRBJ2-3; 8 positions agree with TRBD2. Per germline, CDR1 SGHTA and CDR2 FQGNSA. The CDR3 covers 18 residues. V dropped 5 bases and J dropped 1; count of bases not matched to a gene: 14. The CDR3 protein is CASSKGPRGAGGTDTQYF. The CDR3, as DNA: TGTGCCAGCAGCAAAGGCCCCCGTGGAGCGGGAGGCACAGATACGCAGTATTTT.

The chain employs TRBV5-6 and TRBJ2-3; D is possibly TRBD2 (6 bases). The CDR3 runs to 15 residues. Trimming removed 3 bases from V and 1 base from J, with 12 bases in between. CDR1 SGHDT and CDR2 YYEEEE come from the germline V gene. As DNA, the CDR3 is TGTGCCAGCAGCTCCCCTAGCGCTGGCACAGATACGCAGTATTTT. Translation gives CASSSPSAGTDTQYF.

The chain uses TRBV7-3 and TRBJ2-1, with D uncertain. Trimming pared 4 bases from V and 9 bases from J, leaving 16 bases between. The CDR3 is 14 residues long. Germline values: CDR1 SGHTA, CDR2 FQGTGA. This chain's CDR3 is CASSSSAGGSEQFF. As DNA, the CDR3 is TGTGCCAGCAGCTCTTCGGCCGGCGGTAGTGAGCAGTTCTTC.

The chain is built from TRBV19 and TRBJ2-1; no clear D. Trimming left V 4 bases short and J 6 bases short, with 10 bases between. The germline gives CDR1 LNHDA, CDR2 SQIVND (reference sequence). The CDR3 is made up of 13 amino acids. Here the CDR3 DNA reads TGTGCCAGTAGTACTGGGTCAGGCAATGAGCAGTTCTTC. Translating it yields CASSTGSGNEQFF.

The J gene is TRBJ1-2, the V gene TRBV23-1; no definite D call. TRBV23-1 belongs to the ORF category, with a function that is uncertain. Trimming pared 2 bases from V and 2 bases from J, leaving 9 bases between. This CDR3 has 14 residues. As DNA, the CDR3 is TGCGCCAGCAGTCAACCAGGTCAAAACTATGGCTACACCTTC. This translates into CASSQPGQNYGYTF.

The chain is built from TRBV19 and TRBJ1-5, with a possible D match to TRBD1 (6 bases). Trimming stripped 5 bases from V and 4 bases from J, with 18 bases between. CDR3 length equals 16 residues. CDR1 and CDR2 (germline): LNHDA, SQIVND (reference sequence). The CDR3 protein is CASSPLGAGENQPQHF. The CDR3 bases are TGTGCCAGTAGTCCACTGGGAGCAGGGGAAAATCAGCCCCAGCATTTT.

The rearrangement links TRBV30 to TRBJ1-2; no definite D call. V was shortened by 5 bases and J by 4 bases, with 11 bases between the two germline ends. Germline lookup yields CDR1 GTSNPN and CDR2 SVGIG (reference sequence). This CDR3 is built from 12 residues. The CDR3 sequence: CAWAGSGYGYTF. CDR3 DNA sequence: TGTGCCTGGGCGGGGAGTGGCTATGGCTACACCTTC.

The chain employs TRBV21-1 and TRBJ1-6. TRBV21-1 constitutes a pseudogene. The CDR3 runs 15 residues. DNA for the CDR3: TGTGCCAGCAGCAAAGCTAAAGACTTTAATTCACCCCTCCACTTT. Residues: CASSKAKDFNSPLHF.

The chain employs TRBV19 and TRBJ1-5, with D perhaps matching TRBD1 (6 bases). This CDR3 has 16 residues. In germline, CDR1 is LNHDA, CDR2 SQIVND (reference sequence). Trimming cost V 6 bases and J 3 bases, with 18 bases left between them. The DNA of the CDR3 is TGTGCCAGTAGAGACCGGGGGGGGCGGAACAATCAGCCCCAGCATTTT. This encodes CASRDRGGRNNQPQHF.

In its sample, this clone was seen a few times. The genes are TRBV14 and TRBJ2-1; perhaps TRBD1 as D (7 bases). CDR3 length equals 12 residues. Trimming shortened V by 4 bases and J by 8 bases, and 9 bases separated the two germline ends. CDR1 and CDR2 from the germline V gene are SGHDN and FVKESK. The CDR3 DNA reads as TGTGCCAGCAGCCGGAGGGGGCATGAGCAGTTCTTC. Its protein is CASSRRGHEQFF.

J is TRBJ1-2 and V is TRBV4-1; no clear D. This CDR3 comprises 14 residues. Trimming took off 4 bases at V and 9 bases at J, with 18 bases between the two ends. Germline CDR1 and CDR2: MGHRA and YSYEKL. The CDR3 sequence is CASSLPGGRIRYTF. CDR3 coding DNA: TGCGCCAGCAGCCTCCCAGGAGGCCGAATACGCTACACCTTC.

The V and J genes are TRBV5-1 and TRBJ2-3; 7 positions agree with TRBD1. Germline trimming cut 4 bases from V and 5 bases from J; bases unmatched to any gene: 4. Per the germline V gene, CDR1 is SGHRS and CDR2 is YFSETQ. There are 13 residues in the CDR3. This CDR3 is CASSRDRRDTQYF. DNA of the CDR3: TGCGCCAGCAGCCGGGACAGAAGAGATACGCAGTATTTT.

This chain connects TRBV18 to TRBJ2-2; D may be TRBD2 (6 bases). The germline CDR1 and CDR2 sequences are KGHSH and LQKENI. This CDR3 comprises 17 residues. V was shortened by 2 bases and J by 4 bases, with 17 bases between the two germline ends. CDR3 loop: CASSPGGSVEFTGELFF. The CDR3 region has the DNA TGTGCCAGCTCACCAGGAGGGTCTGTAGAATTCACCGGGGAGCTGTTTTTT.

The chain uses TRBV7-2 and TRBJ2-7, with TRBD2 matching over 9 bases. The CDR3 spans 17 residues. V trimming: 2 bases; J trimming: 6 bases; junction bases outside the gene matches: 14. The V gene's germline CDR1 is SGHTA and CDR2 FQGNSA. Here the CDR3 DNA reads TGTGCCAGCAGCTTAAACCCCCCAGCAGCGGGAGGCCGCGAGCAGTACTTC. Its protein product is CASSLNPPAAGGREQYF.